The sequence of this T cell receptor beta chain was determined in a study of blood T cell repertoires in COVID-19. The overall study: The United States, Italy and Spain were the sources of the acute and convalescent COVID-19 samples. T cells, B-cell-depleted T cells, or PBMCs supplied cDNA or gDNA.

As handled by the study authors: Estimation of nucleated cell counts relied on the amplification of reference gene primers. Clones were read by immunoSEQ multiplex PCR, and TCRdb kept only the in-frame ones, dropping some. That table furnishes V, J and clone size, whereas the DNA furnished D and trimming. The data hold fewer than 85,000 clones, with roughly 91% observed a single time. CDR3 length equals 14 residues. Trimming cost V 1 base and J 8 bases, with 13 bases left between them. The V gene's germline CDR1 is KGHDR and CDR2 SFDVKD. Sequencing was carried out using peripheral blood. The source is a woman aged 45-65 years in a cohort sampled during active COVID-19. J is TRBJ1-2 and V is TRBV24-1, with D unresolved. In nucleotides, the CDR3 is TGTGCCACCAGTGATTTCTCGCAGACTTCAGGCTACACCTTC. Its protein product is CATSDFSQTSGYTF.